The source of this T cell receptor (beta chain) is a study of Graves' ophthalmopathy and Graves' hyperthyroidism. The wider study: Peripheral blood was gathered at first diagnosis, ahead of any treatment whatsoever.

Transcripts of RNA were the source for amplifying TCR beta CDR3 regions. First-round RT-PCR relied on HTBI primers, and a second-round multiplex PCR came next. TCRdb reprocessed the multiplex PCR reads with MiXCR, giving one entry per CDR3 protein. This sample has roughly 500,000 distinct CDR3 sequences, with approximately 15% found just once. The germline CDR1 and CDR2 sequences are MNHNS and SASEGT. There are 13 residues in the CDR3. V lost 6 bases and J 4 bases, leaving 13 bases between the germline ends. In its sample, this clonotype was seen many times. Patients were excluded if they had other autoimmune diseases or uncontrolled infections, and likewise if pregnancy or lactation applied.

This sequence originates from a woman in her twenties or thirties with Graves' ophthalmopathy. V gene TRBV6-1 combines with J gene TRBJ2-7, with a possible D match to TRBD1 (6 bases). Material for sequencing was blood. In nucleotides, the CDR3 is TGTGCCAGCAGCACGGGACACCAGTACGAGCAGTACTTC. Translated, it gives CASSTGHQYEQYF.